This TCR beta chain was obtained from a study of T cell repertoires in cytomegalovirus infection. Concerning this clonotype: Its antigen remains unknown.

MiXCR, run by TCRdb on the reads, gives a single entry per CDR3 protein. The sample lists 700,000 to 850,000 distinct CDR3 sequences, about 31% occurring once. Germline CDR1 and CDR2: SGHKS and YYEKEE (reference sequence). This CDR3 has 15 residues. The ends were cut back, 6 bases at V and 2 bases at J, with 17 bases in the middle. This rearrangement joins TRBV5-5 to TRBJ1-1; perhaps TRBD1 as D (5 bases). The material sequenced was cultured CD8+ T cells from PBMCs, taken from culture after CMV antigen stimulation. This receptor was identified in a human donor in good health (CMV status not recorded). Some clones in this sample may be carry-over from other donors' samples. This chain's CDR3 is CASTLPGNRNTEAFF. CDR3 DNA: TGTGCCAGCACCCTTCCAGGGAATCGTAACACTGAAGCTTTCTTT.